This note documents a single TCR beta chain sequence. The target antigen is unknown. Germline V gene sequence: CDR1 MGHRA, CDR2 YSYEKL. V lost 4 bases and J lost 4, with 11 bases in between. The CDR3 runs to 14 residues. The primer mix had 60 Vbeta and 13 Jbeta primers. The protocol was immunoSEQ multiplex PCR, while the TCRdb copy is restricted to in-frame clones and leaves out a portion. The repertoire has about 98,000 clones, 69% of them found once; the top ten carry 1.2%. The donors, nominally healthy at sampling, likely had unrecorded immune exposures. This entry is derived from a study of cytomegalovirus exposure and HLA in healthy donors. General study points: Previous analysis showed most TCR beta V segments were productive about 87% or about 30% of the time. TCR beta V- and J-gene trimming was later associated with a missense DCLRE1C variant.

V usage is TRBV4-1 and J usage is TRBJ1-5; the D is unclear. The sequencing sample was made of PBMCs. This TCR was sampled from a female donor in good health and CMV-seronegative. CDR3: CASSPLAGNQPQHF. DNA for the CDR3: TGCGCCAGCAGCCCCTTGGCCGGGAATCAGCCCCAGCATTTT.